A selection of T cell receptor beta chains follows, all from one sample in a study of CD8+ T cells in alopecia areata. Sequenced by immunoSEQ multiplex PCR; TCRdb stores in-frame clones only, minus some. The sample carries some 240,000 clones, about three fifths recorded once. The sequencing here drew on CD4+ T cells sorted from blood, taken at week 0. All receptors derive from a human donor with alopecia areata. Each CDR3 is given with its conserved first and last residue. D genes are given only for firm matches. For some rows the clone size is stated as once, few or many, or as a class when expanded; others skip it.

>TRBV4-1|16|TRBJ2-4|once|-
TGCGCCAGCAGCCAAGATCGGAACACCGGACAAAACATTCAGTACTTC
CASSQDRNTGQNIQYF
>TRBV5-1|15|TRBJ2-1|-|-
TGCGCCAGCACCTTTCTGGCGGGGTCCTACAATGAGCAGTTCTTC
CASTFLAGSYNEQFF
>TRBV29-1|13|TRBJ1-1|-|TRBD1
TGCAGCGTAGGGAGGGACAGGAACACTGAAGCTTTCTTT
CSVGRDRNTEAFF
>TRBV29-1|15|TRBJ1-1|few|-
TGCAGCGTATACGGGACATCGCCTAAAAACACTGAAGCTTTCTTT
CSVYGTSPKNTEAFF
>TRBV5-6|16|TRBJ2-3|few|TRBD2
TGTGCCAGCAAGCTTCGGCCTAGCGGACTCACAGATACGCAGTATTTT
CASKLRPSGLTDTQYF
>TRBV6-4|14|TRBJ2-3|-|-
TGTGCCAGCAGTAGGACAGCGGCCCAAGATACGCAGTATTTT
CASSRTAAQDTQYF
>TRBV29-1|10|TRBJ2-1|few|-
TGCAGCGGATCCCGGAATGAGCAGTTCTTC
CSGSRNEQFF
>TRBV5-1|16|TRBJ2-4|-|TRBD2
TGCGCCAGCCGAAAACTAGCGGACATAGCCAAAAACATTCAGTACTTC
CASRKLADIAKNIQYF
>TRBV30|15|TRBJ1-1|-|TRBD1
TGTGCCTGCTCAAAGGAGGGGGCGAGGCACACTGAAGCTTTCTTT
CACSKEGARHTEAFF
>TRBV30|13|TRBJ2-2|-|-
TGTGCCTGGAGCGGTCACTCGGGCGGGGAGCTGTTTTTT
CAWSGHSGGELFF
>TRBV9|13|TRBJ2-7|-|-
TGTGCCAGCAGCGACAGGCTCTCCTACGAGCAGTACTTC
CASSDRLSYEQYF
>TRBV14|16|TRBJ2-1|-|-
TGTGCCAGCAGCCTCTTAGCGGAGTGGGCTCCCAATGAGCAGTTCTTC
CASSLLAEWAPNEQFF
>TRBV28|11|TRBJ2-7|few|-
TGTGCCAGCAGTTTGACCTACGAGCAGTACTTC
CASSLTYEQYF
>TRBV19|14|TRBJ1-1|few|-
TGTGCCAGTAGTTTAGGCATTCGGGGGACTGAAGCTTTCTTT
CASSLGIRGTEAFF
>TRBV5-1|13|TRBJ1-1|few|-
TGCGCCAGCAGCTGGGACCTGAACACTGAAGCTTTCTTT
CASSWDLNTEAFF
>TRBV18|14|TRBJ1-2|-|-
TGTGCCAGCTCACCACAGGGGTTTAGCTATGGCTACACCTTC
CASSPQGFSYGYTF
>TRBV5-1|14|TRBJ2-1|-|-
TGCGCCAGCAGTTCCGGGACGACTCTCAATGAGCAGTTCTTC
CASSSGTTLNEQFF
>TRBV30|13|TRBJ1-1|few|-
TGTGCCTGGAGCAAGCGGCTGAACACTGAAGCTTTCTTT
CAWSKRLNTEAFF
>TRBV4-1|15|TRBJ1-4|-|-
TGCGCCAGCAGCCAAGACCGACAGGTGATCCGAAAACTGTTTTTT
CASSQDRQVIRKLFF
>TRBV5-4|16|TRBJ1-3|few|-
TGTGCCAGCAGCTTAGGGCCGTCGTATTCTGGAAACACCATATATTTT
CASSLGPSYSGNTIYF